This T cell receptor beta chain was identified during a study of beta chain features in type 1 diabetes. The study, taken as a whole, reports: Equally in patients and controls, PCR might preferentially amplify shorter templates. Moderately but significantly shorter TCRB CDR3s were found in Type 1 diabetes patients in all four CD4+ subsets. When VDJ junctions were examined, type 1 diabetes patients showed fewer insertions and more deletions. Whether TCRB rearrangement is influenced by HLA type went unresolved here.

Losses at the gene ends were 3 bases for V and 0 bases for J; bases not matched to a gene: 2. This CDR3 is built from 13 residues. Germline assignment: CDR1 GTSNPN and CDR2 SVGIG (reference sequence). Expressed TCRB transcripts were sequenced after all isolated RNA was converted to cDNA. Profiling relied on immunoSEQ multiplex PCR, and the TCRdb table lists in-frame clones only, not all of them. Counted here are approximately 170,000 clones, approximately 9.9% occurring once; the ten biggest clones make up about 2.1%. This clone showed up just a few times. The target antigen is unknown. Sample: central memory CD4+ T cells from blood. This TCR derives from a woman aged 18-30 years in good health. The chain joins TRBV30 to TRBJ2-7; 7 bases line up with TRBD1. The CDR3 DNA follows: TGTGCCTGGAGGGCAGGGGGCTCCTACGAGCAGTACTTC. As protein: CAWRAGGSYEQYF.